A selection of T cell receptor beta chains follows, all from one sample in a study of regulatory T cells in long-lasting Graves disease. Using its own MiXCR run on the multiplex PCR reads, TCRdb lists one record per CDR3 protein. The sample has over 400,000 distinct CDR3 sequences, 14% seen once. This sample was shared with a second study, whose subject was T cells in Graves' hyperthyroidism and ophthalmopathy.

The material was peripheral blood mononuclear cells (PBMCs), obtained at new diagnosis, from a patient treated with antithyroid drugs. These TCRs come from a woman between 45 and 65 years old with Graves disease. Both conserved end residues are trimmed from each CDR3. D genes are given only for firm matches.

d_gene: -; j_gene: TRBJ1-4; v_gene: TRBV7-6; CDR3aa: ASSLITGPHEKLF
d_gene: -; j_gene: TRBJ2-2; v_gene: TRBV2; CDR3aa: ASSDVGPSNTGELF
d_gene: -; j_gene: TRBJ2-4; v_gene: TRBV4-1; CDR3aa: ASSQPVSGLAKNIQY
d_gene: -; j_gene: TRBJ1-5; v_gene: TRBV6-9; CDR3aa: ASSSIWGALVNQPQH
d_gene: TRBD2; j_gene: TRBJ2-3; v_gene: TRBV2; CDR3aa: AGEQRESPDTQY
d_gene: TRBD2; j_gene: TRBJ2-7; v_gene: TRBV30; CDR3aa: AWGLAGVPSYEQY
d_gene: -; j_gene: TRBJ1-5; v_gene: TRBV3-1; CDR3aa: ASSHGGQSQPQH
d_gene: -; j_gene: TRBJ2-6; v_gene: TRBV5-1; CDR3aa: ASSPRDGANVLT
d_gene: -; j_gene: TRBJ1-6; v_gene: TRBV2; CDR3aa: AGSDRDSRMHSPLH
d_gene: TRBD2; j_gene: TRBJ2-7; v_gene: TRBV28; CDR3aa: ASWTSGRARASYEQY
d_gene: TRBD1; j_gene: TRBJ1-1; v_gene: TRBV5-1; CDR3aa: ASSGVGAGTGEGLGTEAF